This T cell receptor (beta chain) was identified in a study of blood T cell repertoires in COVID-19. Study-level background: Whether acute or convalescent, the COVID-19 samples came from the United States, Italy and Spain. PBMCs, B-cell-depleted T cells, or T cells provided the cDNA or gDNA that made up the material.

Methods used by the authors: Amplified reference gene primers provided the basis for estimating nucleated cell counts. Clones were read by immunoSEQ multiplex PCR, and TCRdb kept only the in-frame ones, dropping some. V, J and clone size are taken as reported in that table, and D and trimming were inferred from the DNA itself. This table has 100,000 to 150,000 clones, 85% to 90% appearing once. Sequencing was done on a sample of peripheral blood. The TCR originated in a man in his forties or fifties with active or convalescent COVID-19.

The CDR3 region has the DNA TGTGCCAGCAGTGAAGCCGAACAGGGTTACCGAGAGACCCAGTACTTC. Translating it yields CASSEAEQGYRETQYF. V is TRBV2 and J is TRBJ2-5; possible D gene TRBD1, 6 bases. The CDR3 covers 16 residues. Germline V lookup: CDR1 SNHLY, CDR2 FYNNEI. The V end lost 0 bases, the J end lost 4 bases, and 15 bases lay between the germline ends.